The entry that follows covers one T cell receptor (beta chain) sequence. Antigen unknown. Produced via immunoSEQ multiplex PCR; TCRdb's table is partial and in-frame only. The top ten hold 4.4% of the sample, which has tens of thousands of clones, approximately 94% seen once. This sample is part of a study of cytomegalovirus exposure and HLA in healthy donors. Whole-study context: The platform used for the 95 to 150 validation repertoires matched that of the approximately 620 first-cohort repertoires, a later analysis reported. Whole-study results and caveats: Most TCR sequences showed up rarely, but some public TCRs showed up in many donors.

Germline trimming cut 0 bases from V and 6 bases from J; bases unmatched to any gene: 5. Germline lookup yields CDR1 SGHRS and CDR2 YFSETQ. This CDR3 is built from 14 residues. The chain has TRBV5-1 and TRBJ2-5, with 7 nucleotides matching TRBD2. The sequencing input was PBMCs. The receptor was isolated from a young man in good health and CMV-seropositive. The CDR3 is CASSLASGQQTQYF. The CDR3 DNA reads as TGCGCCAGCAGCTTGGCTAGCGGTCAGCAGACCCAGTACTTC.